Below, 13 T cell receptor beta chains from the same sample are listed, as sequenced in a study of blood T cell repertoires in COVID-19. TCRdb keeps only in-frame clones here, not all; method: immunoSEQ multiplex PCR. The profile covers some 200,000 clones, with 86% appearing a single time and about 3.1% taken by the ten largest. The sequencing input was PBMCs or T cells enriched from blood (not recorded which). Receptor source: a woman in her forties or fifties in a cohort exposed to, infected with or recovered from COVID-19 (not recorded which).

Here the CDR3 reads CASSSGTSTGPGELFF. The DNA for the CDR3 is TGCGCCAGCAGCTCCGGGACTAGCACCGGTCCCGGGGAGCTGTTTTTT. The chain carries TRBV5-1 and TRBJ2-2; 9 bases fit TRBD2. J lost 6 bases, V lost 3 bases, and 9 bases had no gene match. The CDR3 extends over 16 amino acids. Germline CDR1 SGHRS, CDR2 YFSETQ.

The chain couples TRBV27 to TRBJ1-2; the match to TRBD1 covers 10 bases. The ends lost 4 bases at V and 7 bases at J; junction bases unmatched: 9. This CDR3 is 15 amino acids long. Germline V lookup: CDR1 MNHEY, CDR2 SMNVEV (reference sequence). The CDR3 nucleotides read TGTGCCAGCAGTTACTCCGGGACAGGGGAAGGTGGCTACACCTTC. It yields the protein CASSYSGTGEGGYTF.

The sample holds one count of this clone. The chain carries TRBV10-3 and TRBJ2-1; 11 bases match TRBD1. Germline loops: CDR1 ENHRY, CDR2 SYGVKD. The CDR3 runs 17 residues. V lost 4 bases to trimming and J lost 3 bases; unmatched junction nucleotides: 8. The CDR3 loop reads CAISGTGGWLGYNEQFF. CDR3 DNA: TGTGCCATCAGTGGGACAGGGGGCTGGCTAGGCTACAATGAGCAGTTCTTC.

The chain has TRBV5-1 and TRBJ2-1; the match to TRBD1 covers 8 bases. After removal of 5 bases from V and 7 bases from J, the junction contained 17 bases not matched to a gene. Germline CDR1 and CDR2: SGHRS and YFSETQ. The CDR3 consists of 17 residues. The CDR3 loop reads CASSPAPPGQGLNEQFF. The CDR3 DNA sequence: TGCGCCAGCAGTCCGGCCCCTCCTGGACAGGGTTTAAATGAGCAGTTCTTC.

J is TRBJ2-2 and V is TRBV25-1; TRBD1 is a possible D gene (5 bases). Germline-derived CDR1 and CDR2 are MGHDK and SYGVNS. With 1 base removed from V and 15 bases from J, the gap between germline ends came to 12 bases. The CDR3 length is 12 residues. This chain's CDR3 is CASSELSGSVFF. The CDR3, as DNA: TGTGCCAGCAGTGAATTGTCAGGGTCGGTGTTTTTT.

The chain recombines TRBV9 with TRBJ2-7; D might be TRBD1 (7 bases). V lost 0 bases and J lost 10, with 14 bases in between. The CDR3 has 13 residues. The germline CDR1 and CDR2 sequences are SGDLS and YYNGEE. As DNA, the CDR3 is TGTGCCAGCAGCGTAGACGCGGGACAGATACAGTACTTC. Translated: CASSVDAGQIQYF.

The chain combines TRBV9 with TRBJ2-1, with a possible D match to TRBD2 (6 bases). Per germline, CDR1 SGDLS and CDR2 YYNGEE. This CDR3 is built from 17 residues. Trimming removed 2 bases from V and 3 bases from J, with 18 bases in between. CDR3 loop: CASSVGSGGLYYNEQFF. In DNA, the CDR3 is TGTGCCAGCAGCGTCGGTAGCGGAGGATTGTACTACAATGAGCAGTTCTTC.

This chain connects TRBV9 to TRBJ2-7; weak D call: TRBD1 (5 bases). V lost 1 base and J lost 4, with 9 bases in between. The CDR3 length is 13 residues. The V gene's germline CDR1 is SGDLS and CDR2 YYNGEE. DNA of the CDR3: TGTGCCAGCAGCGTAAGGCAGGGATACGAGCAGTACTTC. It codes for CASSVRQGYEQYF. The full variable domain, in which reference TRBV9 and TRBJ2-7 provide the parts outside the CDR3, is DSGVTQTPKHLITATGQRVTLRCSPRSGDLSVYWYQQSLDQGLQFLIQYYNGEERAKGNILERFSAQQFPDLHSELNLSSLELGDSALYFCASSVRQGYEQYFGPGTRLTVT.

The chain is built from TRBV10-3 and TRBJ1-1; the D is unclear. V lost 0 bases and J 0 bases, leaving 8 bases between the germline ends. The CDR3 is 15 amino acids. Per germline, CDR1 ENHRY and CDR2 SYGVKD. CDR3 sequence: CAISESGGLNTEAFF. CDR3 in DNA: TGTGCCATCAGTGAGTCGGGAGGCTTGAACACTGAAGCTTTCTTT.

This clone has a single count. The chain links TRBV21-1 to TRBJ1-6; TRBD1, the table's D call, was not compared with the DNA. TRBV21-1 is marked as a pseudogene. This CDR3 region has 17 residues. The CDR3 reads CASSKGRGQGKDSPLHF. In DNA, the CDR3 is TGTGCCAGCAGCAAAGGGAGAGGACAGGGCAAAGATTCACCCCTCCACTTT.

The chain combines TRBV6-5 with TRBJ1-1; D unclear. The CDR3 consists of 14 residues. The germline gives CDR1 MNHEY, CDR2 SVGAGI. Between the trimmed V and J ends, which lost 10 bases and 3 bases, there was a span of 18 bases. As DNA, the CDR3 is TGTGCCACCAAAGGCTGGAGACTGGACACTGAAGCTTTCTTT. Amino acid sequence: CATKGWRLDTEAFF.

The count of this clone is one. The chain uses TRBV4-2 and TRBJ2-1; 7 bases align to TRBD2. Germline V CDR1 and CDR2: LGHNA, YNFKEQ. The CDR3 sequence is 16 residues long. With 0 bases clipped from V and 3 bases from J, the junction kept 5 bases outside the gene matches. This CDR3 reads CASSQEGRGSYNEQFF. The CDR3 coding sequence is TGTGCCAGCAGCCAAGAAGGGCGGGGGAGCTACAATGAGCAGTTCTTC.

The rearrangement joins TRBV5-1 to TRBJ1-3, with D maybe TRBD1 (5 bases). Germline CDR1 and CDR2: SGHRS and YFSETQ. V shed 1 base and J shed 4 bases, with 15 bases lying between them. CDR3 length: 16 amino acids. The CDR3 DNA follows: TGCGCCAGCAGCTTGTCGTTTGGGGCTGCCGGAAACACCATATATTTT. This gives the protein CASSLSFGAAGNTIYF.